A single T cell receptor beta chain is shown here with its context. As yet, its antigen is unknown. This specimen comes from a study of cytomegalovirus exposure and HLA in healthy donors. The study's findings and limits: Later analysis placed DRB1 highest and HLA-C lowest in TCR association rates, which differed by HLA locus. Further analysis was carried out later, and it showed several of the most significant clusters appearing linked to common viral pathogens.

The primer mix had 60 Vbeta and 13 Jbeta primers. Here immunoSEQ multiplex PCR was the method, and the copy in TCRdb shows in-frame clones only, minus some. Among a few hundred thousand clones listed, approximately 82% were seen once. The V segment lost 6 bases and the J segment 2 bases; nucleotides outside the gene matches: 12. Germline V gene data show CDR1 as LNHDA and CDR2 as SQIVND (reference sequence). The CDR3 covers 16 residues. This chain connects TRBV19 to TRBJ2-5, with 7 positions matching TRBD2. The TCR comes from a woman in her 40s in good health and CMV-seronegative. What was sequenced was PBMCs. DNA of the CDR3: TGTGCCAGTAGGGACCTTGGGGGGGGTGAACAAGAGACCCAGTACTTC. Protein sequence: CASRDLGGGEQETQYF.